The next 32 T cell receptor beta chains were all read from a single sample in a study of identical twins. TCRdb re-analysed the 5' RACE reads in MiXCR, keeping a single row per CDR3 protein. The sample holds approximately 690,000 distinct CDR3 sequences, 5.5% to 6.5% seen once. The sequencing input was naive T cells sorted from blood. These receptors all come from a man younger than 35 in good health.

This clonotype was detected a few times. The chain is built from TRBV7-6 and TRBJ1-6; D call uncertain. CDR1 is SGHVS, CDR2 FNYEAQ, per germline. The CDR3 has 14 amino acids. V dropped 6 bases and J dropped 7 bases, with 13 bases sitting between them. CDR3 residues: CASSDGIWNSPLHF. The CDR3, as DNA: TGTGCCAGCAGTGACGGGATTTGGAATTCACCCCTCCACTTT.

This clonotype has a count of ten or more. CDR3 DNA: TGTGCCAGCAGCCACAGCCGGGGGGCTGAGGGTAATTCACCCCTCCACTTT. This sequence encodes CASSHSRGAEGNSPLHF. The rearrangement links TRBV6-1 to TRBJ1-6; D is perhaps TRBD1 (6 bases). Trimming cost V 6 bases and J 6 bases, with 21 bases left between them. CDR1 MNHNS and CDR2 SASEGT come from the germline V gene. The CDR3 loop spans 17 amino acids.

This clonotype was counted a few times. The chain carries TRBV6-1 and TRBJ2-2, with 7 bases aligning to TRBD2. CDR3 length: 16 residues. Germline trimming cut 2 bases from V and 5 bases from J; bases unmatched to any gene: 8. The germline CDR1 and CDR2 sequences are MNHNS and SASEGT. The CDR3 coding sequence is TGTGCCAGCAGTGAAAGGGCGGGAGTAATAACCGGGGAGCTGTTTTTT. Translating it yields CASSERAGVITGELFF.

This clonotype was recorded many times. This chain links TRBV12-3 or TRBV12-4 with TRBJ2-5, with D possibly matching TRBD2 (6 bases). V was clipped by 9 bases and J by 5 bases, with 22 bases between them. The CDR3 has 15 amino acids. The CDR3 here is CASHTGTVDFETQYF. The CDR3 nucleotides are TGTGCCAGTCACACCGGGACTGTCGACTTCGAGACCCAGTACTTC.

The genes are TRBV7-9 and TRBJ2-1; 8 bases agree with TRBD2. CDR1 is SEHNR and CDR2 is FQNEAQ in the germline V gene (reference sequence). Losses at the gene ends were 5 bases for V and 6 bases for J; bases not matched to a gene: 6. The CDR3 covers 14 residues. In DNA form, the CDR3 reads TGTGCCAGCAGCCCTTCAGCGGGAGTCAATGAGCAGTTCTTC. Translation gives CASSPSAGVNEQFF.

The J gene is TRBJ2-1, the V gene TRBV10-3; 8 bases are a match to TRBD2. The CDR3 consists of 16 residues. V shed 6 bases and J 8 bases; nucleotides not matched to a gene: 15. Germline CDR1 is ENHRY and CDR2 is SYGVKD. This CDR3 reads CAIRDPGGAGGHEQFF. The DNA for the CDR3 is TGTGCCATCAGGGACCCGGGGGGCGCGGGGGGCCATGAGCAGTTCTTC.

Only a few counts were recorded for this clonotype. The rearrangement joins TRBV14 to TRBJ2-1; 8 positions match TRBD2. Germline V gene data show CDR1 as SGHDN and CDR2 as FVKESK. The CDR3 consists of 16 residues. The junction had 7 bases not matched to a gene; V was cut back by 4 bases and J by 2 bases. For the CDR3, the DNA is TGTGCCAGCAGCCCAATAACTAGCGGAACCTACAATGAGCAGTTCTTC. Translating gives CASSPITSGTYNEQFF.

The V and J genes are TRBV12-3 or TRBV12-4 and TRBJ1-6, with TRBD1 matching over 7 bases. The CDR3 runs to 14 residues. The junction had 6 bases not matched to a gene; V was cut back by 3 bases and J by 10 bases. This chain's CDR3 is CASSLAGQRSPLHF. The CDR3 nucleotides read TGTGCCAGCAGTTTGGCGGGACAGCGATCACCCCTCCACTTT.

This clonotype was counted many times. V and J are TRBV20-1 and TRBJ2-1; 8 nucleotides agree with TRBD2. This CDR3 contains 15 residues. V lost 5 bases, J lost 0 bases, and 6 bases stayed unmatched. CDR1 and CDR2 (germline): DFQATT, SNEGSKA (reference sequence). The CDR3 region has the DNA TGCAGTGCTTCCGGGACTAGGTCCTCCTACAATGAGCAGTTCTTC. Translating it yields CSASGTRSSYNEQFF.

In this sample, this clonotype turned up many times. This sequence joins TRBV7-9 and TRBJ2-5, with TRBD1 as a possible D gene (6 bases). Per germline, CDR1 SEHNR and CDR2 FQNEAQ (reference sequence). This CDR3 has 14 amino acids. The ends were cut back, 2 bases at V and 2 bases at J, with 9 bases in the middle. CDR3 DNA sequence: TGTGCCAGCAGCTTACAGGACAGACAAGAGACCCAGTACTTC. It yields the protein CASSLQDRQETQYF.

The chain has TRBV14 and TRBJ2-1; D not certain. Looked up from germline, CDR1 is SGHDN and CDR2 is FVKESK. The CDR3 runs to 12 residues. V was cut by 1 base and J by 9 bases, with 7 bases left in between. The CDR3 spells CASSQGSSEQFF. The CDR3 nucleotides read TGTGCCAGCAGCCAAGGGTCCAGTGAGCAGTTCTTC.

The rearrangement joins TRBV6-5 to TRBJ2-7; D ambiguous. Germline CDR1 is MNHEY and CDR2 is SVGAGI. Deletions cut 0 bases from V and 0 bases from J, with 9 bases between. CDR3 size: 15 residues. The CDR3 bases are TGTGCCAGCAGTTACTCGAGAGTTAGCTCCTACGAGCAGTACTTC. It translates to CASSYSRVSSYEQYF.

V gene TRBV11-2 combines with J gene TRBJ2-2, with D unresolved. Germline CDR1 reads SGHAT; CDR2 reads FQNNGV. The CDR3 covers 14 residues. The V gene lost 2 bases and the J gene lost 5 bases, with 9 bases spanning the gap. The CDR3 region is CASSLFQETGELFF. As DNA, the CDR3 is TGTGCCAGCAGCTTATTCCAGGAGACCGGGGAGCTGTTTTTT.

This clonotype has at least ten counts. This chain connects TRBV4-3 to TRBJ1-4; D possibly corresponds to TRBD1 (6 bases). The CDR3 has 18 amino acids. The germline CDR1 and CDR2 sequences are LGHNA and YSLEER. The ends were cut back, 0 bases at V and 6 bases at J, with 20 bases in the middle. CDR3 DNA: TGCGCCAGCAGCCAAGATCCGGCCCTCACAGGGACTGATGAAAAACTGTTTTTT. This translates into CASSQDPALTGTDEKLFF.

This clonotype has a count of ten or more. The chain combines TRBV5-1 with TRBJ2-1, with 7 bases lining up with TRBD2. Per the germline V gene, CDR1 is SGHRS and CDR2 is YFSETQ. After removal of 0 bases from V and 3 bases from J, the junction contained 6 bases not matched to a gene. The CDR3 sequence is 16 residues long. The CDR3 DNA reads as TGCGCCAGCAGCTTGGATCCGGGAGGAATCTACAATGAGCAGTTCTTC. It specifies CASSLDPGGIYNEQFF.

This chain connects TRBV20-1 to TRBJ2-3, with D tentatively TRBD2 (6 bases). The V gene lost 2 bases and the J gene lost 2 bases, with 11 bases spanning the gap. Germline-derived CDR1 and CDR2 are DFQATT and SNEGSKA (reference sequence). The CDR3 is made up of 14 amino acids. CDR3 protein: CSARKEGATDTQYF. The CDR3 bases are TGCAGTGCTAGAAAGGAGGGTGCCACAGATACGCAGTATTTT.

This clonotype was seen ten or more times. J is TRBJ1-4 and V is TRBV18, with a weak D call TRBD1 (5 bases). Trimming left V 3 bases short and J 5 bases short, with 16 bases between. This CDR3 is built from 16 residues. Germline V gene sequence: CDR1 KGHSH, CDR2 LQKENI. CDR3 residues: CASSPRGAAGNEKLFF. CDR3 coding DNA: TGTGCCAGCTCACCCCGCGGGGCAGCGGGAAATGAAAAACTGTTTTTT.

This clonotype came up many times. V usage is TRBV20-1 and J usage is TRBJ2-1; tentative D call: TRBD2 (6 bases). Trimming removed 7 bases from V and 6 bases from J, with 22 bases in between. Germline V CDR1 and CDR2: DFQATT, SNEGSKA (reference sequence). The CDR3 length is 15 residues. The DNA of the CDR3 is TGCAGTGTGGATAGTCGCGGGAAGCAAGGCAATGAGCAGTTCTTC. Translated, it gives CSVDSRGKQGNEQFF.

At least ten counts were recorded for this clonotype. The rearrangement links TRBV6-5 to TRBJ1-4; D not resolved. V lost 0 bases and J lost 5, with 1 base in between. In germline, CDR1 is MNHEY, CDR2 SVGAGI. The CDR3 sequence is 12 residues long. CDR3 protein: CASSYSNEKLFF. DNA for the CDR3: TGTGCCAGCAGTTACTCGAATGAAAAACTGTTTTTT.

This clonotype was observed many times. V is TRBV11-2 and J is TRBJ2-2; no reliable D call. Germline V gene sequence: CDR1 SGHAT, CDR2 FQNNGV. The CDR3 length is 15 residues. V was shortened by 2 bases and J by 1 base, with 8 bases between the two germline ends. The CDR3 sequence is CASSLLGLNTGELFF. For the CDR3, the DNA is TGTGCCAGCAGCTTACTAGGTTTGAACACCGGGGAGCTGTTTTTT. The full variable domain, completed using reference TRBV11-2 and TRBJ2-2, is EAGVAQSPRYKIIEKRQSVAFWCNPISGHATLYWYQQILGQGPKLLIQFQNNGVVDDSQLPKDRFSAERLKGVDSTLKIQPAKLEDSAVYLCASSLLGLNTGELFFGEGSRLTVL.

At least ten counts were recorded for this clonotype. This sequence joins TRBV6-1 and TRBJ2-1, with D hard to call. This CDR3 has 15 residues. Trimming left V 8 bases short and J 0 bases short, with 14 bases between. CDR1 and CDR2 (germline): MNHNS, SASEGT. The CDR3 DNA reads TGTGCCAGCCGAACCACTGACACCTCCTACAATGAGCAGTTCTTC. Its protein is CASRTTDTSYNEQFF.

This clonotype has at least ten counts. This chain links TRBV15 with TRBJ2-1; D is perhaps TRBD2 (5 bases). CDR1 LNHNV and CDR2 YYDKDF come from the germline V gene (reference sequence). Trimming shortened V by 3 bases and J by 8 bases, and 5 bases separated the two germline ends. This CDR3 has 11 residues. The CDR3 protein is CATSSGDEQFF. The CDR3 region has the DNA TGTGCCACCAGCAGCGGGGATGAGCAGTTCTTC. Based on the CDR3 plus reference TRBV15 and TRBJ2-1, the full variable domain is DAMVIQNPRYQVTQFGKPVTLSCSQTLNHNVMYWYQQKSSQAPKLLFHYYDKDFNNEADTPDNFQSRRPNTSFCFLDIRSPGLGDTAMYLCATSSGDEQFFGPGTRLTVL.

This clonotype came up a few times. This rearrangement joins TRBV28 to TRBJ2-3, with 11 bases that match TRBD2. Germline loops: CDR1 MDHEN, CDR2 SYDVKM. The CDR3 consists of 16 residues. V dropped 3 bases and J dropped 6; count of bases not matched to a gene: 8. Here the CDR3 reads CASSFPGLAELDTQYF. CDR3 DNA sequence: TGTGCCAGCAGTTTCCCGGGACTAGCGGAACTGGATACGCAGTATTTT.

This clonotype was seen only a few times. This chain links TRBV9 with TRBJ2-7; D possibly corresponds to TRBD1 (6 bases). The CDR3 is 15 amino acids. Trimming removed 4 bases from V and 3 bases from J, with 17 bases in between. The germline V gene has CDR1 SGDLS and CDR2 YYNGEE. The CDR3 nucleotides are TGTGCCAGCAGCCCCCGGTCAGGGGCGTACTACGAGCAGTACTTC. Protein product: CASSPRSGAYYEQYF.

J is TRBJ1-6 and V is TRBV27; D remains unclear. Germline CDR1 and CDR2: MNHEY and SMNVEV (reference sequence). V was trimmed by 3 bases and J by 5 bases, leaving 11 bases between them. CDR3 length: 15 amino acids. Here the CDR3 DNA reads TGTGCCAGCAGTTTTACGTCCCAGGATAATTCACCCCTCCACTTT. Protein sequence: CASSFTSQDNSPLHF.

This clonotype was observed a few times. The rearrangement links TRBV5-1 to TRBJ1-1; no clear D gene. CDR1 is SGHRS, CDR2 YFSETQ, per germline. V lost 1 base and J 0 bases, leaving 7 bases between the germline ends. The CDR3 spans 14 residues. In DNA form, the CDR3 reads TGCGCCAGCAGCTTGTACAGTTTGAACACTGAAGCTTTCTTT. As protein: CASSLYSLNTEAFF.

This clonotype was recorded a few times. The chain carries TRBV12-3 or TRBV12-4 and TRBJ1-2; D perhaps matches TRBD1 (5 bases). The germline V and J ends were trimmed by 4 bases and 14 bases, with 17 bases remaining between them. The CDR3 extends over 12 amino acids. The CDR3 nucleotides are TGTGCCAGCAGTTCCGGGACGGGCTCTAGGACCTTC. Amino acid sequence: CASSSGTGSRTF.

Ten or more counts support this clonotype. CDR3 sequence (DNA): TGCAGCGTGGCACAGGGCCCCCAAGAGACCCAGTACTTC. This gives the protein CSVAQGPQETQYF. The chain recombines TRBV29-1 with TRBJ2-5, with a tentative D call TRBD1 (6 bases). Trimming took off 6 bases at V and 1 base at J, with 12 bases between the two ends. The CDR3 is 13 amino acids. CDR1 is SQVTM, CDR2 ANQGSEA, per germline. The full variable domain, its missing parts supplied by reference TRBV29-1 and TRBJ2-5, is SAVISQKPSRDICQRGTSLTIQCQVDSQVTMMFWYRQQPGQSLTLIATANQGSEATYESGFVIDKFPISRPNLTFSTLTVSNMSPEDSSIYLCSVAQGPQETQYFGPGTRLLVL.

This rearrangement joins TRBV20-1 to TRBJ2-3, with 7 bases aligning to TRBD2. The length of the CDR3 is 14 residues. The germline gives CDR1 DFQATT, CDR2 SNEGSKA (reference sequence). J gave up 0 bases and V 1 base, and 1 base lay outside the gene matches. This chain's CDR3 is CSARGEGSTDTQYF. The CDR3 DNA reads TGCAGTGCTAGAGGGGAGGGAAGCACAGATACGCAGTATTTT.

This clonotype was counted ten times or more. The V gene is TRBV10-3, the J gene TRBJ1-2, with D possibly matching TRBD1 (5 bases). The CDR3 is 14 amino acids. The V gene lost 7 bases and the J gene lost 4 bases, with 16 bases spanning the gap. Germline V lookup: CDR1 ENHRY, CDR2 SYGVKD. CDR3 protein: CAIKLVDSFYGYTF. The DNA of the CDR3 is TGTGCCATCAAACTAGTCGACAGCTTCTATGGCTACACCTTC.

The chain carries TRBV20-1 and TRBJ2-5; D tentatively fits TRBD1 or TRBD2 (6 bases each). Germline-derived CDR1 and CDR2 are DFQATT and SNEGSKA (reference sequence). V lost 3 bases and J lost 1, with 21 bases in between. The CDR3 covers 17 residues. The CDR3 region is CSASGRGRGGAQETQYF. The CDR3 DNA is TGCAGTGCTAGTGGCAGGGGCCGTGGCGGGGCCCAAGAGACCCAGTACTTC.

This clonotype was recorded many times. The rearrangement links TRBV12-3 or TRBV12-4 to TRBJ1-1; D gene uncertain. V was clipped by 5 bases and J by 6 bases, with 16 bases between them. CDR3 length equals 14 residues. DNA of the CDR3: TGTGCCAGCAGTCCCGGGCCCTTTCGCGCTGAAGCTTTCTTT. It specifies CASSPGPFRAEAFF.